Shown below are 3 T cell receptor beta chains from a single sample sequenced in a study of blood T cell repertoires in COVID-19. Repertoires were generated with immunoSEQ multiplex PCR, while TCRdb's copy carries only in-frame clones and drops some. The sample lists about 210,000 clones; about nine tenths were seen once. Material: PBMCs or T cells enriched from blood (not recorded which). These receptors were obtained from a man younger than 45 in a cohort exposed to, infected with or recovered from COVID-19 (not recorded which).

DNA of the CDR3: TGTGCTAGTGGGTTGCAGGGAAGAAGCTACACCTTC. It translates to CASGLQGRSYTF. The chain recombines TRBV12-5 with TRBJ1-2, with D perhaps matching TRBD1 (5 bases). Germline loops: CDR1 LGHNT, CDR2 FRNRAP. This CDR3 is 12 amino acids long. V shed 6 bases and J shed 9 bases, with 14 bases lying between them. The complete variable domain, with remaining parts taken from reference TRBV12-5 and TRBJ1-2, reads DARVTQTPRHKVTEMGQEVTMRCQPILGHNTVFWYRQTMMQGLELLAYFRNRAPLDDSGMPKDRFSAEMPDATLATLKIQPSEPRDSAVYFCASGLQGRSYTFGSGTRLTVV.

This clone has just one count. The chain is built from TRBV10-3 and TRBJ2-7, with D possibly matching TRBD1 (5 bases). Trimming pared 5 bases from V and 8 bases from J, leaving 16 bases between. The CDR3 length is 13 residues. The germline V gene has CDR1 ENHRY and CDR2 SYGVKD. CDR3: CAISSPLLGQQYF. The CDR3 region has the DNA TGTGCCATCAGTTCCCCGTTATTGGGGCAGCAGTACTTC.

The gene calls are TRBV6-4 and TRBJ2-7, with 7 bases that match TRBD2. The CDR3 covers 14 residues. The V gene's germline CDR1 is MRHNA and CDR2 SNTAGT. With V trimmed by 7 bases and J by 1 base, 7 bases remained unmatched. CDR3 coding DNA: TGTGCCAGCAAATTAACTAGCGTATCCTACGAGCAGTACTTC. Translating gives CASKLTSVSYEQYF.